Below are 19 T cell receptor beta chains sequenced from a single sample in a study of CD8 T cells in Susac syndrome. RNA in amounts of about 0.5 to 1 ug was reverse transcribed with random hexamers. A single record per CDR3 protein comes from TCRdb applying MiXCR to the immunoSEQ multiplex PCR reads. The table has about 130,000 distinct CDR3 sequences, 90% to 95% seen once. Sequencing input: CD4+ T cells from PBMCs. These receptors were collected from a human donor in good health.

CDR3 DNA: TGTGCCAGCAGCTTCCGACAGGGACCGAGTCAGCCCCAGCATTTT. It yields the protein CASSFRQGPSQPQHF. The V and J genes are TRBV7-2 and TRBJ1-5, with 7 positions matching TRBD1. Germline assignment: CDR1 SGHTA and CDR2 FQGNSA. J lost 6 bases, V lost 3 bases, and 8 bases had no gene match. The CDR3 covers 15 residues.

The genes are TRBV6-6 and TRBJ2-7; D is possibly TRBD1 (6 bases). The CDR3 has 16 residues. Trimming removed 0 bases from V and 0 bases from J, with 12 bases in between. The germline gives CDR1 MNHNY, CDR2 SVGAGI (reference sequence). CDR3 residues: CASSYSTRGSSYEQYF. In DNA, the CDR3 is TGTGCCAGCAGTTACTCGACCAGGGGCTCCTCCTACGAGCAGTACTTC.

The J gene is TRBJ1-1, the V gene TRBV21-1; the D call of TRBD1 is as the table states it, not checked on the DNA. TRBV21-1 is classified as a pseudogene. The CDR3 has 17 amino acids. This CDR3 is CASRKKSGTVKNTEAFF. The CDR3 region has the DNA TGTGCCAGCAGGAAAAAGTCCGGGACAGTCAAGAACACTGAAGCTTTCTTT.

V is TRBV25-1 and J is TRBJ2-7; D call uncertain. The CDR3 runs to 12 residues. Germline V lookup: CDR1 MGHDK, CDR2 SYGVNS. Trimming took 3 bases from V and 3 from J, leaving 6 bases between them. The CDR3 loop reads CASSDRIYEQYF. The CDR3 DNA is TGTGCCAGCAGTGACAGGATCTACGAGCAGTACTTC.

V gene TRBV29-1 combines with J gene TRBJ2-1, with 10 nucleotides matching TRBD2. Trimming at V came to 4 bases and at J to 7 bases, leaving 4 bases not matched to a gene. The CDR3 consists of 13 residues. From germline, CDR1 is SQVTM and CDR2 ANQGSEA. The CDR3 reads CSVVDSGRNEQFF. The DNA for the CDR3 is TGCAGCGTTGTGGATAGCGGGAGGAATGAGCAGTTCTTC.

This chain connects TRBV27 to TRBJ1-1, with D perhaps TRBD1 (5 bases). V lost 6 bases and J lost 8, with 10 bases in between. This CDR3 has 11 amino acids. Germline V CDR1 and CDR2: MNHEY, SMNVEV (reference sequence). The CDR3 protein is CASRGLGEAFF. The DNA for the CDR3 is TGTGCCAGCAGGGGGCTTGGGGAAGCTTTCTTT.

J is TRBJ2-6 and V is TRBV30; 7 bases map to TRBD1. The germline V gene encodes CDR1 GTSNPN and CDR2 SVGIG (reference sequence). V lost 2 bases, J lost 0 bases, and 10 bases stayed unmatched. The CDR3 length is 18 residues. In nucleotides, the CDR3 is TGTGCCTGGAGTCCTAAGGGGACAGCCAACTCTGGGGCCAACGTCCTGACTTTC. This sequence encodes CAWSPKGTANSGANVLTF.

J is TRBJ2-7 and V is TRBV7-2; D might be TRBD2 (6 bases). Looked up from germline, CDR1 is SGHTA and CDR2 is FQGNSA. The CDR3 has 14 amino acids. V was cut by 5 bases and J by 6 bases, with 17 bases left in between. CDR3 in DNA: TGTGCCAGCAGCCTGCCGGCCGCCGGGGGCGAGCAGTACTTC. Protein product: CASSLPAAGGEQYF.

The chain uses TRBV5-1 and TRBJ2-3, with 8 bases identical to TRBD2. V lost 4 bases, J lost 1 base, and 5 bases stayed unmatched. There are 15 residues in the CDR3. Germline V gene lookup returns CDR1 SGHRS and CDR2 YFSETQ. For the CDR3, the DNA is TGCGCCAGCAGCCCCGGGACTAGGCGCACAGATACGCAGTATTTT. Its translation is CASSPGTRRTDTQYF.

Here the CDR3 DNA reads TGTGCCAGTAGTATTGGCCTAGTGGAGACCCAGTACTTC. This gives the protein CASSIGLVETQYF. The rearrangement joins TRBV19 to TRBJ2-5; D is unresolved. The V and J ends lost 3 bases and 5 bases respectively, with 10 bases between them. CDR3 length equals 13 residues. Per the germline V gene, CDR1 is LNHDA and CDR2 is SQIVND (reference sequence).

The V call is TRBV7-2, the J call TRBJ2-2; 9 bases are shared with TRBD2. Germline lookup yields CDR1 SGHTA and CDR2 FQGNSA. The CDR3 covers 16 residues. The trim removed 5 bases at V and 4 bases at J, leaving 8 bases unmatched. CDR3 sequence reads: CASSLLAGYPTGELFF. The CDR3 DNA is TGTGCCAGCAGCCTGCTAGCGGGATACCCCACCGGGGAGCTGTTTTTT.

The chain joins TRBV3-1 to TRBJ1-1; D is unresolved. V was trimmed by 2 bases and J by 5 bases, leaving 12 bases between them. CDR1 and CDR2 (germline): LGHDT, YNNKEL (reference sequence). The CDR3 covers 14 residues. In DNA form, the CDR3 reads TGTGCCAGCAGCCAACCGGGGATTGGTACTGAAGCTTTCTTT. Amino acid sequence: CASSQPGIGTEAFF.

V gene TRBV30 combines with J gene TRBJ2-4; D is ambiguous. V lost 0 bases, J lost 7 bases, and 7 bases lay in between. The CDR3 has 12 amino acids. Germline-derived CDR1 and CDR2 are GTSNPN and SVGIG (reference sequence). In DNA form, the CDR3 reads TGTGCCTGGAGTGTACAAGGGAACATTCAGTACTTC. It yields the protein CAWSVQGNIQYF.

The chain carries TRBV12-3 or TRBV12-4 and TRBJ1-5, with 12 bases that match TRBD1. CDR3 length: 15 residues. With V trimmed by 5 bases and J by 7 bases, 6 bases remained unmatched. CDR3 DNA: TGTGCCAGCAGTCCGGGACAGGGGGCAAGACAGCCCCAGCATTTT. Protein sequence: CASSPGQGARQPQHF.

The chain recombines TRBV20-1 with TRBJ1-1; TRBD1 matches 7 bases. This CDR3 comprises 12 residues. V lost 6 bases to trimming and J lost 6 bases; unmatched junction nucleotides: 7. CDR1 and CDR2 from the germline V gene are DFQATT and SNEGSKA (reference sequence). Here the CDR3 reads CSAQRQGPEAFF. The CDR3 DNA reads TGCAGTGCGCAAAGACAGGGCCCTGAAGCTTTCTTT.

The J gene is TRBJ2-3, the V gene TRBV7-2; D unclear. V was trimmed by 2 bases and J by 0 bases, leaving 9 bases between them. The CDR3 runs 15 residues. CDR1 is SGHTA and CDR2 is FQGNSA in the germline V gene. The CDR3 protein is CASSLRSTSTDTQYF. CDR3 nucleotide sequence: TGTGCCAGCAGCTTAAGGAGTACGAGCACAGATACGCAGTATTTT.

The chain couples TRBV24-1 to TRBJ2-5, with 9 nucleotides matching TRBD1. Per the germline V gene, CDR1 is KGHDR and CDR2 is SFDVKD. J was trimmed by 0 bases and V by 4 bases; bases with no gene match: 8. The CDR3 length is 17 residues. The CDR3 DNA sequence: TGTGCCACCAGTGACTGGATCCGGGACAGGGACCAAGAGACCCAGTACTTC. Its translation: CATSDWIRDRDQETQYF.

The chain employs TRBV7-9 and TRBJ2-7, with D perhaps TRBD1 (6 bases). The CDR3 consists of 15 residues. V lost 5 bases and J lost 4, with 18 bases in between. The germline CDR1 and CDR2 sequences are SEHNR and FQNEAQ (reference sequence). CDR3 bases: TGTGCCAGCAGCGGACCGGGACACCCGTCTTACGAGCAGTACTTC. Protein: CASSGPGHPSYEQYF.

V is TRBV12-3 or TRBV12-4 and J is TRBJ2-7; the D is unclear. V was shortened by 7 bases and J by 2 bases, with 15 bases between the two germline ends. The CDR3 has 14 amino acids. The CDR3 loop reads CASTRGVRPYEQYF. CDR3 coding DNA: TGTGCCAGCACCAGAGGTGTGCGCCCCTACGAGCAGTACTTC.